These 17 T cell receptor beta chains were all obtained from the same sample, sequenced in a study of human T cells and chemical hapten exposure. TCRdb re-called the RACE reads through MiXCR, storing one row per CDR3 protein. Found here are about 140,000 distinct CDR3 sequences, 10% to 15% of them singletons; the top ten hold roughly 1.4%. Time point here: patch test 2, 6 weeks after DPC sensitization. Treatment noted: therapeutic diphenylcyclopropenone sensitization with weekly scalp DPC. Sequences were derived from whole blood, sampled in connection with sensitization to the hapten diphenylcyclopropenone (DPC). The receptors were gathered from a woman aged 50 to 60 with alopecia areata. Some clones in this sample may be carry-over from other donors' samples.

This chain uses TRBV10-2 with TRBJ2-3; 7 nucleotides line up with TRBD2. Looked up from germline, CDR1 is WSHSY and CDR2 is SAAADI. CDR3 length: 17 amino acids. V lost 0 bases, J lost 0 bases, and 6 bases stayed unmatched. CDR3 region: CASSESTGGRSTDTQYF. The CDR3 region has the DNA TGCGCCAGCAGTGAGTCGACGGGGGGACGGAGCACAGATACGCAGTATTTT.

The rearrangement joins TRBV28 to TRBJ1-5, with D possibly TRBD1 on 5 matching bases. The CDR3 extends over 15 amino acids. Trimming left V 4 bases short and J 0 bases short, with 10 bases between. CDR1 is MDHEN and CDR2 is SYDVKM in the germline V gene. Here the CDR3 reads CASSSDTLSNQPQHF. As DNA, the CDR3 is TGTGCCAGCAGTTCGGACACCCTTAGCAATCAGCCCCAGCATTTT.

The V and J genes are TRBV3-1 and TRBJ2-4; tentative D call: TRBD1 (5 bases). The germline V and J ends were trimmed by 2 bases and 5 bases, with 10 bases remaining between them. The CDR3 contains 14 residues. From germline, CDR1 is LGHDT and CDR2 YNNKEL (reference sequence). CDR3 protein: CASSQQGTENIQYF. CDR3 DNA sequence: TGTGCCAGCAGCCAACAGGGAACCGAAAACATTCAGTACTTC.

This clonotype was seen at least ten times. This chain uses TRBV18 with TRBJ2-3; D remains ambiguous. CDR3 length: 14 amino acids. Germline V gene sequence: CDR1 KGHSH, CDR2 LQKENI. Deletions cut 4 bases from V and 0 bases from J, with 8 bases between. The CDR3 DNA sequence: TGTGCCAGCTCACTAGCACCTAGCACAGATACGCAGTATTTT. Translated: CASSLAPSTDTQYF.

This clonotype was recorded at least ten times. The CDR3 loop reads CASRDSSNEKLFF. The CDR3 region has the DNA TGTGCCAGTAGGGACAGCTCTAATGAAAAACTGTTTTTT. The V and J genes are TRBV6-6 and TRBJ1-4; TRBD1 agrees at 7 bases. In germline, CDR1 is MNHNY, CDR2 SVGAGI (reference sequence). Trimming at V came to 9 bases and at J to 3 bases, leaving 4 bases not matched to a gene. The CDR3 runs 13 residues.

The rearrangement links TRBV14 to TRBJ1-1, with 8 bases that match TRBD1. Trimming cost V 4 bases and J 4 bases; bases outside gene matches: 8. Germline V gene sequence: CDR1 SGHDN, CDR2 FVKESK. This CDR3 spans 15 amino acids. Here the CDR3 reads CASSPPQGAVTEAFF. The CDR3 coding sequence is TGTGCCAGCAGCCCCCCGCAGGGGGCTGTCACTGAAGCTTTCTTT.

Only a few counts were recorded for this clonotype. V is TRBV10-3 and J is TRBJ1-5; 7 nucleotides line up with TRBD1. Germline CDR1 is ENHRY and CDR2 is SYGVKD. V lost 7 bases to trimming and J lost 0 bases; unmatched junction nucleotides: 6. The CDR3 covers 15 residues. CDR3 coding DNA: TGTGCCATCAAGGACAGGCTTGATAGCAATCAGCCCCAGCATTTT. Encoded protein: CAIKDRLDSNQPQHF.

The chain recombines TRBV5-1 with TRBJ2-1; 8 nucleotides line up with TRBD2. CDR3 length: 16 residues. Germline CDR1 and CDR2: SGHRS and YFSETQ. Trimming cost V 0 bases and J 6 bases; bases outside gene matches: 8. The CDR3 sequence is CASSLDSGGPPNEQFF. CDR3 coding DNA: TGCGCCAGCAGCTTGGATTCGGGAGGGCCTCCCAATGAGCAGTTCTTC.

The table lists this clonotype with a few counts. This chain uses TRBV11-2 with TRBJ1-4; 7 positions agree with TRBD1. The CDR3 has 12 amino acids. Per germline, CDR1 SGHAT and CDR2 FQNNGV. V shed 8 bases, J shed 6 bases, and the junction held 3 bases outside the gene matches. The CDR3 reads CASGDRDEKLFF. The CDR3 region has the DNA TGTGCCAGCGGAGACAGGGATGAAAAACTGTTTTTT. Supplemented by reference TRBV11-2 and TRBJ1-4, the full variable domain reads EAGVAQSPRYKIIEKRQSVAFWCNPISGHATLYWYQQILGQGPKLLIQFQNNGVVDDSQLPKDRFSAERLKGVDSTLKIQPAKLEDSAVYLCASGDRDEKLFFGSGTQLSVL.

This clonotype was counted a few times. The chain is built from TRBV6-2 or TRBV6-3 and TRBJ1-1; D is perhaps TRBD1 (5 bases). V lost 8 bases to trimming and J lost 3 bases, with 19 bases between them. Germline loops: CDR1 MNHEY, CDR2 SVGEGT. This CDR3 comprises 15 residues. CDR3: CASQDRGKSYTEAFF. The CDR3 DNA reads TGTGCCAGCCAGGACCGGGGCAAATCGTACACTGAAGCTTTCTTT.

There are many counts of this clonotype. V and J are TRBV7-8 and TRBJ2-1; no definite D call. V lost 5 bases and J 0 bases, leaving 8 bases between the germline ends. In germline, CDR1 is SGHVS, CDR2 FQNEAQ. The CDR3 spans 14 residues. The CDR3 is CASSRSSSYNEQFF. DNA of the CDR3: TGTGCCAGCAGCCGGAGCAGCTCCTACAATGAGCAGTTCTTC.

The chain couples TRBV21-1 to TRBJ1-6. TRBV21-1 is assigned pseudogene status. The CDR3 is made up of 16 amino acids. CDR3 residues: CASSEKAQDGNSPLHF. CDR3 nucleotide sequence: TGTGCCAGCAGCGAAAAGGCCCAGGATGGGAATTCACCCCTCCACTTT.

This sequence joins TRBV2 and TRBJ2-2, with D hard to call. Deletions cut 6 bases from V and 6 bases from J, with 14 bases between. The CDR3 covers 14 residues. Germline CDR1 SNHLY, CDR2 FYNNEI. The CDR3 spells CASRRIQSPGELFF. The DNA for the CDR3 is TGTGCCAGCAGGAGGATTCAGTCCCCCGGGGAGCTGTTTTTT.

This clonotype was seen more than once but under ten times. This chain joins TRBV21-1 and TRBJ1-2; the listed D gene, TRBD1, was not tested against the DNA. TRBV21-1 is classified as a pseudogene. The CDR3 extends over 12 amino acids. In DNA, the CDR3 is TGTGCCAGCAGCAGACAGCGCTATGGCTACACCTTC. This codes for CASSRQRYGYTF.

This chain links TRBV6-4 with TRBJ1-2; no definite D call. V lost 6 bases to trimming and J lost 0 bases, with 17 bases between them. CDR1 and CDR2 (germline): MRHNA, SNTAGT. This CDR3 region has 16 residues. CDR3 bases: TGTGCCAGCAGCGATCCCCGCAACACAGCTAACTATGGCTACACCTTC. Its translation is CASSDPRNTANYGYTF.

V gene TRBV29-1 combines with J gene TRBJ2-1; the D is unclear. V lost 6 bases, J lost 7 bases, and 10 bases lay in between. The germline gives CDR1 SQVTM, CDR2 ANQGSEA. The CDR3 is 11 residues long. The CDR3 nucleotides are TGCAGCGTCGAACTTCGGAATGAGCAGTTCTTC. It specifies CSVELRNEQFF.

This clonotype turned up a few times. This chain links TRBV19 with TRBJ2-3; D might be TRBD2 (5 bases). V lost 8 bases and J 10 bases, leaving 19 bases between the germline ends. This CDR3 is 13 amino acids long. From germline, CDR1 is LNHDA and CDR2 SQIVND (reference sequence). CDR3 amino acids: CASGLPGMEAQYF. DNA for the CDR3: TGTGCCAGTGGGCTCCCCGGCATGGAGGCGCAGTATTTT.